Listed here are 31 T cell receptor beta chains from one sample, sequenced in a study of cytomegalovirus exposure and HLA in healthy donors (dated by TCRdb to about 2017). Library preparation was by the immunoSEQ multiplex PCR assay. For the multiplex PCR, a mixture combining 60 forward primers for TCR Vbeta segments and 13 reverse primers for TCR Jbeta segments was used. TCRdb took this table from immuneACCESS and kept in-frame rearrangements with V and J called. Such tables lack part of the clones; where checked against another copy, unresolved V genes explain under half of the gap, and the rest is unexplained. The sample table records 150,000 to 200,000 clones; over 60% of these occur just once. The top ten clones comprise over 1.2% of the sample. The specimen was PBMCs. These receptors were collected from a girl between 5 and 17 years old in good health and CMV-seronegative.

This chain joins TRBV12-5 and TRBJ1-3, with D possibly TRBD1 on 6 matching bases. The germline V gene encodes CDR1 LGHNT and CDR2 FRNRAP. Deletions cut 6 bases from V and 0 bases from J, with 9 bases between. CDR3 length: 14 residues. Here the CDR3 reads CASGPDSSGNTIYF. The CDR3 region has the DNA TGTGCTAGTGGCCCGGACAGCTCTGGAAACACCATATATTTT.

The chain has TRBV5-1 and TRBJ2-3; the D gene is possibly TRBD1 (6 bases). V was cut by 0 bases and J by 0 bases, with 8 bases left in between. Germline V gene data show CDR1 as SGHRS and CDR2 as YFSETQ. The length of the CDR3 is 15 residues. The CDR3 protein is CASSLDGQSTDTQYF. For the CDR3, the DNA is TGCGCCAGCAGCTTGGACGGACAGAGCACAGATACGCAGTATTTT. Combining the CDR3 with reference TRBV5-1 and TRBJ2-3 gives the whole variable domain KAGVTQTPRYLIKTRGQQVTLSCSPISGHRSVSWYQQTPGQGLQFLFEYFSETQRNKGNFPGRFSGRQFSNSRSEMNVSTLELGDSALYLCASSLDGQSTDTQYFGPGTRLTVL.

This rearrangement joins TRBV5-1 to TRBJ2-5, with 12 bases matching TRBD2. Germline V CDR1 and CDR2: SGHRS, YFSETQ. V lost 4 bases to trimming and J lost 3 bases; unmatched junction nucleotides: 4. This CDR3 has 15 residues. CDR3 sequence: CASSGRLAGEETQYF. Here the CDR3 DNA reads TGCGCCAGCAGCGGCAGACTAGCGGGGGAAGAGACCCAGTACTTC.

In DNA form, the CDR3 reads TGTGCCAGCAGCTTATTAGGGGCCGGGGGGACAGATACGCAGTATTTT. Its protein product is CASSLLGAGGTDTQYF. The V and J genes are TRBV7-6 and TRBJ2-3, with 7 positions matching TRBD2. Unmatched junction bases numbered 8, after V lost 2 bases and J lost 3 bases. This CDR3 is built from 16 residues. Per germline, CDR1 SGHVS and CDR2 FNYEAQ.

The genes are TRBV18 and TRBJ1-2, with D possibly TRBD1 on 6 matching bases. CDR3 size: 13 residues. Deletions cut 1 base from V and 6 bases from J, with 9 bases between. Germline V gene lookup returns CDR1 KGHSH and CDR2 LQKENI. DNA of the CDR3: TGTGCCAGCTCACCACGGACAGTCGATGGCTACACCTTC. Protein: CASSPRTVDGYTF.

This chain joins TRBV11-2 and TRBJ2-4; tentatively, D is TRBD2 (6 bases). This CDR3 has 17 amino acids. V lost 4 bases, J lost 0 bases, and 16 bases lay in between. The V gene's germline CDR1 is SGHAT and CDR2 FQNNGV. This CDR3 is CASSYAGFTLAKNIQYF. CDR3 nucleotide sequence: TGTGCCAGCAGCTATGCGGGGTTCACACTAGCCAAAAACATTCAGTACTTC.

The chain uses TRBV27 and TRBJ1-1; D is uncertain. This CDR3 is built from 13 residues. The germline V gene has CDR1 MNHEY and CDR2 SMNVEV (reference sequence). V lost 2 bases, J lost 6 bases, and 10 bases lay in between. The CDR3 loop reads CASSLAGGSEAFF. The CDR3, as DNA: TGTGCCAGCAGTTTAGCGGGAGGGTCTGAAGCTTTCTTT.

The chain joins TRBV2 to TRBJ2-2, with 8 nucleotides matching TRBD1. Trimming removed 6 bases from V and 7 bases from J; junction bases left unmatched: 7. The CDR3 is 14 residues long. In germline, CDR1 is SNHLY, CDR2 FYNNEI. CDR3 sequence (DNA): TGTGCCAGCAGCATGGGACAGGATAACGGGGAGCTGTTTTTT. Protein sequence: CASSMGQDNGELFF.

V gene TRBV18 combines with J gene TRBJ1-6; D not resolved. The V end lost 1 base, the J end lost 5 bases, and 9 bases lay between the germline ends. The germline gives CDR1 KGHSH, CDR2 LQKENI. This CDR3 has 15 amino acids. The CDR3 protein is CASSPRETDNSPLHF. CDR3 bases: TGTGCCAGCTCACCACGGGAGACGGATAATTCACCCCTCCACTTT.

The chain uses TRBV30 and TRBJ1-1; TRBD1 matches 8 bases. This CDR3 is built from 12 residues. Germline CDR1 reads GTSNPN; CDR2 reads SVGIG (reference sequence). The V segment lost 2 bases and the J segment 5 bases; nucleotides outside the gene matches: 1. DNA for the CDR3: TGTGCCTGGAGTAGGACAGGGACTGAAGCTTTCTTT. This codes for CAWSRTGTEAFF.

The chain employs TRBV7-9 and TRBJ1-2; D is uncertain. The CDR3 is made up of 15 amino acids. Trimming shortened V by 7 bases and J by 0 bases, and 15 bases separated the two germline ends. Germline CDR1 is SEHNR and CDR2 is FQNEAQ (reference sequence). The CDR3 sequence is CASTLGLGANYGYTF. The CDR3 DNA follows: TGTGCCAGCACCCTAGGTCTCGGAGCTAACTATGGCTACACCTTC.

The rearrangement joins TRBV6-5 to TRBJ2-3; D is perhaps TRBD2 (6 bases). Trimming pared 6 bases from V and 3 bases from J, leaving 7 bases between. The CDR3 loop spans 12 amino acids. Germline assignment: CDR1 MNHEY and CDR2 SVGAGI. Here the CDR3 reads CASSRGTDTQYF. The CDR3 nucleotides are TGTGCCAGCAGCCGGGGGACAGATACGCAGTATTTT.

The chain employs TRBV7-9 and TRBJ2-2, with TRBD2 identical over 9 bases. This CDR3 contains 15 residues. Germline assignment: CDR1 SEHNR and CDR2 FQNEAQ (reference sequence). The V and J ends lost 1 base and 5 bases, in that order; junction bases with no gene match: 2. CDR3 DNA: TGTGCCAGCAGCTTAGGACTAGCGGCGACCGGGGAGCTGTTTTTT. This gives the protein CASSLGLAATGELFF.

The rearrangement uses TRBV7-3 and TRBJ2-2, with 9 bases matching TRBD1. V shed 8 bases and J 6 bases; nucleotides not matched to a gene: 7. This CDR3 contains 14 residues. Germline V gene data show CDR1 as SGHTA and CDR2 as FQGTGA. The CDR3 here is CASGRDRVSGELFF. The CDR3 DNA follows: TGTGCCAGCGGGCGGGACAGGGTATCCGGGGAGCTGTTTTTT.

The chain recombines TRBV28 with TRBJ2-7; D is uncertain. The CDR3 sequence is 12 residues long. V gave up 6 bases and J gave up 1 base, with 7 bases separating them. Germline CDR1 is MDHEN and CDR2 is SYDVKM. This CDR3 is CASSQSSYEQYF. DNA of the CDR3: TGTGCCAGCAGCCAGTCATCCTACGAGCAGTACTTC. Based on the CDR3 plus reference TRBV28 and TRBJ2-7, the full variable domain is DVKVTQSSRYLVKRTGEKVFLECVQDMDHENMFWYRQDPGLGLRLIYFSYDVKMKEKGDIPEGYSVSREKKERFSLILESASTNQTSMYLCASSQSSYEQYFGPGTRLTVT.

This sequence joins TRBV6-4 and TRBJ1-2; tentatively, D is TRBD1 (5 bases). V was cut by 0 bases and J by 2 bases, with 16 bases left in between. Germline lookup yields CDR1 MRHNA and CDR2 SNTAGT. This CDR3 has 17 amino acids. The CDR3 reads CASSDSGEGRVNYGYTF. CDR3 bases: TGTGCCAGCAGTGACTCGGGGGAGGGCAGGGTCAACTATGGCTACACCTTC.

The CDR3 coding sequence is TGTGCCAGCAGCTTGGCGGGGGGTCAGTTAATTGGGGAGCTGTTTTTT. Translated, it gives CASSLAGGQLIGELFF. The chain links TRBV5-4 to TRBJ2-2; 7 bases line up with TRBD2. This CDR3 is built from 16 residues. J was trimmed by 8 bases and V by 0 bases; bases with no gene match: 10. The germline gives CDR1 SGHNT, CDR2 YYREEE (reference sequence).

There are a few counts of this clone. The chain carries TRBV2 and TRBJ2-3, with 9 bases aligning to TRBD2. Looked up from germline, CDR1 is SNHLY and CDR2 is FYNNEI. V lost 7 bases to trimming and J lost 4 bases; unmatched junction nucleotides: 6. The CDR3 is made up of 14 amino acids. The CDR3 sequence: CASTKGLAPDTQYF. The CDR3 DNA reads TGTGCCAGCACCAAAGGACTAGCGCCAGATACGCAGTATTTT.

This clone occurred a few times. The V call is TRBV18, the J call TRBJ1-5, with D tentatively TRBD1 (5 bases). This CDR3 is 16 amino acids long. The germline CDR1 and CDR2 sequences are KGHSH and LQKENI. Trimming stripped 1 base from V and 7 bases from J, with 17 bases between. CDR3 coding DNA: TGTGCCAGCTCACCACAAGGGGCCGCCGGTCTGCAGCCCCAGCATTTT. As protein: CASSPQGAAGLQPQHF. The whole variable domain, remainder taken from reference TRBV18 and TRBJ1-5, is NAGVMQNPRHLVRRRGQEARLRCSPMKGHSHVYWYRQLPEEGLKFMVYLQKENIIDESGMPKERFSAEFPKEGPSILRIQQVVRGDSAAYFCASSPQGAAGLQPQHFGDGTRLSIL.

The CDR3 region is CAWSVRAGLSYEQYF. As DNA, the CDR3 is TGTGCCTGGAGTGTACGGGCAGGACTGTCCTACGAGCAGTACTTC. The chain links TRBV30 to TRBJ2-7; TRBD2 might be the D (5 bases). This CDR3 has 15 amino acids. Germline V lookup: CDR1 GTSNPN, CDR2 SVGIG (reference sequence). Trimming removed 0 bases from V and 1 base from J, with 13 bases in between.

The V call is TRBV27, the J call TRBJ1-1, with TRBD1 as a possible D gene (6 bases). The V end was cut by 3 bases, the J end by 3 bases, with 17 bases between. Germline CDR1 reads MNHEY; CDR2 reads SMNVEV (reference sequence). This CDR3 is built from 16 residues. The CDR3: CASSFVTGKGDTEAFF. In nucleotides, the CDR3 is TGTGCCAGCAGTTTCGTCACGGGGAAGGGGGACACTGAAGCTTTCTTT.

The chain employs TRBV5-4 and TRBJ2-1; TRBD2 aligns across 10 bases. V shed 2 bases, J shed 0 bases, and the junction held 8 bases outside the gene matches. Germline CDR1 reads SGHNT; CDR2 reads YYREEE (reference sequence). The CDR3 sequence is 18 residues long. CDR3 loop: CASSLKRGGQHSYNEQFF. The DNA of the CDR3 is TGTGCCAGCAGCTTAAAGCGGGGGGGACAACACTCCTACAATGAGCAGTTCTTC.

V and J are TRBV5-1 and TRBJ2-7; TRBD1 aligns across 9 bases. The CDR3 is 18 amino acids. V lost 2 bases, J lost 2 bases, and 14 bases stayed unmatched. The germline CDR1 and CDR2 sequences are SGHRS and YFSETQ. In nucleotides, the CDR3 is TGCGCCAGCAGCTTTTACGGACAGGGGCTTAGAAGGACCTACGAGCAGTACTTC. Translating gives CASSFYGQGLRRTYEQYF.

CDR3 residues: CASRIRTAANTGELFF. CDR3 DNA sequence: TGTGCCAGCAGGATCAGGACAGCAGCGAACACCGGGGAGCTGTTTTTT. V gene TRBV2 combines with J gene TRBJ2-2, with D possibly being TRBD1 (6 bases). CDR1 SNHLY and CDR2 FYNNEI come from the germline V gene. The CDR3 runs to 16 residues. V was clipped by 6 bases and J by 0 bases, with 14 bases between them.

This chain links TRBV7-6 with TRBJ1-2; TRBD1 agrees at 7 bases. With 1 base clipped from V and 7 bases from J, the junction kept 3 bases outside the gene matches. CDR1 is SGHVS, CDR2 FNYEAQ, per germline. CDR3 length: 13 amino acids. The CDR3 reads CASSLEPGGGYTF. The CDR3 DNA follows: TGTGCCAGCAGCTTAGAGCCAGGGGGTGGCTACACCTTC.

The chain carries TRBV19 and TRBJ1-2; 7 bases match TRBD1. V shed 10 bases, J shed 6 bases, and the junction held 8 bases outside the gene matches. The CDR3 consists of 12 residues. Germline lookup yields CDR1 LNHDA and CDR2 SQIVND (reference sequence). Written as DNA, the CDR3 is TGTGCCACCCAGACAGGGTCCGATGGCTACACCTTC. This codes for CATQTGSDGYTF. The variable domain in full, with the rest retrieved from reference TRBV19 and TRBJ1-2, is DGGITQSPKYLFRKEGQNVTLSCEQNLNHDAMYWYRQDPGQGLRLIYYSQIVNDFQKGDIAEGYSVSREKKESFPLTVTSAQKNPTAFYLCATQTGSDGYTFGSGTRLTVV.

The chain uses TRBV6-5 and TRBJ1-2, with TRBD1 matching over 7 bases. Germline lookup yields CDR1 MNHEY and CDR2 SVGAGI. With V trimmed by 6 bases and J by 8 bases, 9 bases remained unmatched. The CDR3 totals 13 residues. This CDR3 is CASSQGVSKGYTF. The CDR3 DNA reads TGTGCCAGCAGCCAGGGGGTCTCGAAAGGCTACACCTTC.

The J gene is TRBJ2-7, the V gene TRBV29-1, with unresolved D. This CDR3 contains 12 residues. Germline V gene sequence: CDR1 SQVTM, CDR2 ANQGSEA. V lost 0 bases, J lost 5 bases, and 8 bases lay in between. CDR3 sequence: CSVEEPPDEQYF. The CDR3 DNA reads as TGCAGCGTTGAAGAGCCACCAGACGAGCAGTACTTC.

This clone was seen a single time. The CDR3 region is CSVSQGNTEAFF. The CDR3, as DNA: TGCAGCGTTAGTCAGGGGAACACTGAAGCTTTCTTT. The genes are TRBV29-1 and TRBJ1-1; a weak D match, TRBD1 (5 bases). The CDR3 consists of 12 residues. Germline V gene sequence: CDR1 SQVTM, CDR2 ANQGSEA. V was pared by 5 bases and J by 1 base, with 8 bases between.

V gene TRBV5-1 combines with J gene TRBJ1-2, with D possibly being TRBD1 (6 bases). CDR1 SGHRS and CDR2 YFSETQ come from the germline V gene. CDR3 length equals 14 residues. V was pared by 3 bases and J by 6 bases, with 15 bases between. CDR3 sequence: CASSSRDTPDGYTF. DNA of the CDR3: TGCGCCAGCAGCTCACGGGACACCCCGGATGGCTACACCTTC.

CDR3 sequence: CASSYSLDPQHF. The CDR3 nucleotides are TGTGCCAGCAGTTACTCTCTAGATCCCCAGCATTTT. The V gene is TRBV6-6, the J gene TRBJ1-5; D is undetermined. In germline, CDR1 is MNHNY, CDR2 SVGAGI (reference sequence). The ends were cut back, 0 bases at V and 10 bases at J, with 7 bases in the middle. The CDR3 is 12 residues long.